This TCR beta chain was retrieved from a study of T-cell reconstitution after alpha-beta-depleted transplantation in children. It was with unique molecular identifiers that the TCRbeta library was prepared. TCRdb reprocessed the PCR reads via MiXCR and lists one record per CDR3 protein. The table shows about 240,000 distinct CDR3 sequences, with more than 20% occurring only once. This CDR3 contains 16 residues. Germline V lookup: CDR1 SGHRS, CDR2 YFSETQ. Losses at the gene ends were 6 bases for V and 5 bases for J; bases not matched to a gene: 12. V is TRBV5-1 and J is TRBJ2-7, with 12 bases aligning to TRBD1. This clonotype was sampled from a girl aged 2-10 years with Fanconi anemia, due to receive a stem cell transplant. This material consisted of PBMCs, taken before TCRalphabeta/CD19-depleted stem cell transplant. CDR3 sequence (DNA): TGCGCCAGCACCCTACGGGCCGGGACAGGGGGCCACGAGCAGTACTTC. Translation gives CASTLRAGTGGHEQYF. The variable domain in full, with the rest retrieved from reference TRBV5-1 and TRBJ2-7, is KAGVTQTPRYLIKTRGQQVTLSCSPISGHRSVSWYQQTPGQGLQFLFEYFSETQRNKGNFPGRFSGRQFSNSRSEMNVSTLELGDSALYLCASTLRAGTGGHEQYFGPGTRLTVT.